The 18 T cell receptor beta chains below all came from one sample that was sequenced in a study of CD8 T cells in Susac syndrome. Random hexamers were used to reverse transcribe the RNA input (about 0.5 to 1 ug). One entry per CDR3 protein, called by TCRdb with MiXCR from the immunoSEQ multiplex PCR reads. The sample has 50,000 or so distinct CDR3 sequences, 93% seen once. The sequencing input was CD8+ T cells from PBMCs. These receptors all stem from a human donor with multiple sclerosis.

V usage is TRBV28 and J usage is TRBJ2-2; D is possibly TRBD2 (6 bases). CDR1 MDHEN and CDR2 SYDVKM come from the germline V gene. The CDR3 sequence is 16 residues long. V lost 3 bases and J 2 bases, leaving 13 bases between the germline ends. CDR3 DNA sequence: TGTGCCAGCAGTTTTAACCAGCGGGTCAACACCGGGGAGCTGTTTTTT. Its protein product is CASSFNQRVNTGELFF.

J is TRBJ2-1 and V is TRBV5-6; D gene unclear. Trimming shortened V by 4 bases and J by 6 bases, and 11 bases separated the two germline ends. Germline CDR1 SGHDT, CDR2 YYEEEE. CDR3 length equals 13 residues. The CDR3 nucleotides are TGTGCCAGCAGCGATTTTATTGGCAATGAGCAGTTCTTC. This encodes CASSDFIGNEQFF. The full variable domain, its missing parts supplied by reference TRBV5-6 and TRBJ2-1, is DAGVTQSPTHLIKTRGQQVTLRCSPKSGHDTVSWYQQALGQGPQFIFQYYEEEERQRGNFPDRFSGHQFPNYSSELNVNALLLGDSALYLCASSDFIGNEQFFGPGTRLTVL.

The chain carries TRBV7-9 and TRBJ1-1, with D uncertain. Per germline, CDR1 SEHNR and CDR2 FQNEAQ (reference sequence). This CDR3 has 13 amino acids. Trimming left V 1 base short and J 10 bases short, with 13 bases between. CDR3 sequence (DNA): TGTGCCAGCAGCTTAGAGACCTCCTCACGAGCTTTCTTT. This translates into CASSLETSSRAFF.

The CDR3, as DNA: TGTGCCAGCAGCTTAGTTCTGATCCCGGGCACAGATACGCAGTATTTT. Translation: CASSLVLIPGTDTQYF. This chain joins TRBV11-2 and TRBJ2-3; D is unclear. The CDR3 extends over 16 amino acids. Trimming cost V 1 base and J 1 base, with 12 bases left between them. Germline-derived CDR1 and CDR2 are SGHAT and FQNNGV.

The rearrangement uses TRBV12-5 and TRBJ1-1; D call uncertain. V gave up 3 bases and J gave up 6 bases, with 17 bases separating them. The CDR3 runs 15 residues. The germline CDR1 and CDR2 sequences are LGHNT and FRNRAP. CDR3 region: CASGLIGRGTPEAFF. The CDR3 coding sequence is TGTGCTAGTGGTTTAATTGGGCGGGGAACCCCTGAAGCTTTCTTT.

The chain carries TRBV7-9 and TRBJ2-7; D gene ambiguous. The CDR3 extends over 13 amino acids. Germline V gives CDR1 SEHNR, CDR2 FQNEAQ (reference sequence). V shed 3 bases and J shed 9 bases, with 15 bases lying between them. DNA for the CDR3: TGTGCCAGCAGCTTGACCCCGCCCCTTTGGCAGTACTTC. Its translation is CASSLTPPLWQYF.

V gene TRBV3-1 combines with J gene TRBJ2-3, with D possibly being TRBD1 or TRBD2 (5 bases each). V was clipped by 0 bases and J by 7 bases, with 23 bases between them. CDR3 length: 18 amino acids. Germline loops: CDR1 LGHDT, CDR2 YNNKEL (reference sequence). DNA of the CDR3: TGTGCCAGCAGCCAAGATCCAGATGGGGCACGGGATATTAATACGCAGTATTTT. Protein sequence: CASSQDPDGARDINTQYF.

J is TRBJ2-1 and V is TRBV5-4, with D perhaps TRBD1 (5 bases). Looked up from germline, CDR1 is SGHNT and CDR2 is YYREEE (reference sequence). The CDR3 is made up of 11 amino acids. Trimming took 7 bases from V and 4 from J, leaving 6 bases between them. The CDR3 spells CASGAYNEQFF. DNA of the CDR3: TGTGCCAGCGGGGCTTACAATGAGCAGTTCTTC.

The chain links TRBV29-1 to TRBJ2-2; the D gene is possibly TRBD1 (5 bases). V lost 3 bases and J 4 bases, leaving 21 bases between the germline ends. Germline loops: CDR1 SQVTM, CDR2 ANQGSEA. The CDR3 spans 17 residues. CDR3 amino acids: CSVEILEQVRGTGELFF. CDR3 sequence (DNA): TGCAGCGTTGAGATTTTAGAACAGGTTCGAGGCACCGGGGAGCTGTTTTTT.

V gene TRBV20-1 combines with J gene TRBJ1-5; 10 nucleotides match TRBD1. This CDR3 spans 14 amino acids. The V gene end was trimmed by 5 bases and the J gene end by 7 bases; junction bases not matched to a gene: 8. Germline lookup yields CDR1 DFQATT and CDR2 SNEGSKA (reference sequence). The CDR3 DNA reads as TGCAGTGCTGACACGGGACAGGGGCGACAGCCCCAGCATTTT. Its translation is CSADTGQGRQPQHF.

Only one count was recorded for this clonotype. CDR3 bases: TGCAGTGCCCCTGGGGGCAGGGCAAACTATGGCTACACCTTC. Its protein is CSAPGGRANYGYTF. The chain combines TRBV20-1 with TRBJ1-2; D may be TRBD1 (6 bases). Looked up from germline, CDR1 is DFQATT and CDR2 is SNEGSKA (reference sequence). CDR3 length equals 14 residues. V gave up 6 bases and J gave up 2 bases, with 16 bases separating them.

The chain employs TRBV28 and TRBJ1-5; possibly TRBD1 for D (5 bases). Germline lookup yields CDR1 MDHEN and CDR2 SYDVKM. V lost 10 bases and J 0 bases, leaving 16 bases between the germline ends. There are 15 residues in the CDR3. DNA of the CDR3: TGTGCCACCGTTCTCGGGGCATCTAGCAATCAGCCCCAGCATTTT. It codes for CATVLGASSNQPQHF.

The chain combines TRBV7-2 with TRBJ2-6; a possible D gene is TRBD1 (6 bases). The V end lost 2 bases, the J end lost 3 bases, and 14 bases lay between the germline ends. The CDR3 has 17 residues. Looked up from germline, CDR1 is SGHTA and CDR2 is FQGNSA. CDR3 protein: CASSLMAGASGANVLTF. DNA of the CDR3: TGTGCCAGCAGCTTAATGGCAGGGGCCAGTGGGGCCAACGTCCTGACTTTC.

The gene calls are TRBV7-9 and TRBJ2-1; maybe TRBD1 (6 bases). Germline CDR1 reads SEHNR; CDR2 reads FQNEAQ (reference sequence). The germline V and J ends were trimmed by 5 bases and 7 bases, with 12 bases remaining between them. This CDR3 region has 13 residues. CDR3: CASSPRTENEQFF. CDR3 DNA: TGTGCCAGCAGCCCGAGGACAGAAAATGAGCAGTTCTTC.

This chain joins TRBV2 and TRBJ2-7, with D uncertain. The CDR3 contains 12 residues. The germline gives CDR1 SNHLY, CDR2 FYNNEI. V dropped 7 bases and J dropped 0 bases, with 7 bases sitting between them. The CDR3 spells CASTDLSYEQYF. The CDR3 DNA is TGTGCCAGCACTGACCTCTCCTACGAGCAGTACTTC.

This chain uses TRBV27 with TRBJ1-2; unclear D gene. This CDR3 is built from 14 residues. Germline loops: CDR1 MNHEY, CDR2 SMNVEV (reference sequence). V was pared by 5 bases and J by 5 bases, with 15 bases between. The CDR3 nucleotides are TGTGCCAGCAGTAGGGCCCTAGGAGGATATGGCTACACCTTC. Amino acid sequence: CASSRALGGYGYTF.

This clonotype was counted once. The rearrangement uses TRBV12-3 or TRBV12-4 and TRBJ1-2; no reliable D call. Trimming stripped 3 bases from V and 8 bases from J, with 13 bases between. This CDR3 comprises 13 residues. As DNA, the CDR3 is TGTGCCAGCAGTTTGGGCCTCCTGGTCGGCTACACCTTC. Protein product: CASSLGLLVGYTF.

The J gene is TRBJ2-7, the V gene TRBV7-9; 14 nucleotides line up with TRBD2. The CDR3 consists of 17 residues. CDR1 is SEHNR, CDR2 FQNEAQ, per germline (reference sequence). J was trimmed by 2 bases and V by 4 bases; bases with no gene match: 7. The CDR3 bases are TGTGCCAGCAGCTCCCTCGGGACTAGCGGGGGACCCTACGAGCAGTACTTC. It translates to CASSSLGTSGGPYEQYF.